A single sample gave rise to the 28 T cell receptor beta chains below, sequenced in a study of early T cells in non-severe SARS-CoV-2 infection. TCRdb reanalysed the 5' RACE reads using MiXCR and keeps one entry per CDR3 protein. The sample contains approximately 120,000 distinct CDR3 sequences, 14% to 15% of which appear only once. Sequenced: whole blood. These receptors all stem from an adult who was a healthcare worker with PCR-confirmed SARS-CoV-2 infection or an uninfected control (not recorded which).

This chain uses TRBV4-1 with TRBJ1-1; no clear D gene. Germline V gene data show CDR1 as MGHRA and CDR2 as YSYEKL. The V end lost 1 base, the J end lost 7 bases, and 10 bases lay between the germline ends. This CDR3 region has 13 residues. This CDR3 is CASSQGVVREAFF. CDR3 DNA sequence: TGCGCCAGCAGCCAAGGAGTGGTCCGTGAAGCTTTCTTT.

This clonotype was seen only a few times. This rearrangement joins TRBV5-1 to TRBJ2-7, with D perhaps being TRBD1 or TRBD2 (5 bases each). The CDR3 consists of 15 residues. Germline loops: CDR1 SGHRS, CDR2 YFSETQ. The ends were cut back, 0 bases at V and 6 bases at J, with 16 bases in the middle. DNA of the CDR3: TGCGCCAGCAGCTTGGGATTAGGTGCTGGGGGCGAGCAGTACTTC. Protein product: CASSLGLGAGGEQYF.

The CDR3 sequence is CSARPPGQGFYEQYF. DNA for the CDR3: TGCAGTGCTCGACCCCCGGGACAGGGATTTTACGAGCAGTACTTC. The rearrangement joins TRBV20-1 to TRBJ2-7; 9 bases align to TRBD1. The germline V gene has CDR1 DFQATT and CDR2 SNEGSKA (reference sequence). The CDR3 is made up of 15 amino acids. V lost 5 bases and J lost 4; bases outside the gene matches: 12.

This clonotype was counted at least ten times. This chain uses TRBV3-1 with TRBJ2-3; 14 bases map to TRBD2. CDR1 and CDR2 from the germline V gene are LGHDT and YNNKEL (reference sequence). The V gene end was trimmed by 5 bases and the J gene end by 11 bases; junction bases not matched to a gene: 6. The CDR3 runs 14 residues. The CDR3 loop reads CASSAGTSGGWQYF. DNA for the CDR3: TGTGCCAGCAGCGCCGGGACTAGCGGGGGATGGCAGTATTTT.

A few counts support this clonotype. V usage is TRBV4-2 and J usage is TRBJ2-2; D is undetermined. The CDR3 is 16 amino acids. V was trimmed by 0 bases and J by 2 bases, leaving 10 bases between them. Germline CDR1 LGHNA, CDR2 YNFKEQ. CDR3 coding DNA: TGTGCCAGCAGCCAAGAGTATCCGGGTAACACCGGGGAGCTGTTTTTT. It encodes CASSQEYPGNTGELFF.

This chain links TRBV19 with TRBJ1-5; unclear D gene. CDR1 is LNHDA and CDR2 is SQIVND in the germline V gene (reference sequence). CDR3 length: 13 amino acids. Trimming stripped 4 bases from V and 3 bases from J, with 7 bases between. Here the CDR3 DNA reads TGTGCCAGTAGTAGCGGGGTCAATCAGCCCCAGCATTTT. This sequence encodes CASSSGVNQPQHF.

This clonotype was recorded a few times. The chain employs TRBV5-1 and TRBJ1-1; D may be TRBD1 (6 bases). The V and J ends lost 4 bases and 6 bases respectively, with 10 bases between them. The CDR3 loop spans 12 amino acids. Per the germline V gene, CDR1 is SGHRS and CDR2 is YFSETQ. This CDR3 is CASSLQGSEAFF. CDR3 nucleotide sequence: TGCGCCAGCAGCCTACAGGGTTCTGAAGCTTTCTTT.

The chain uses TRBV6-1 and TRBJ1-1, with a tentative D call TRBD1 (5 bases). This CDR3 spans 13 amino acids. V gave up 4 bases and J gave up 7 bases, with 13 bases separating them. Germline values: CDR1 MNHNS, CDR2 SASEGT. The CDR3 DNA reads as TGTGCCAGCAGTGTCCGGGACCAGGATGAAGCTTTCTTT. Its translation: CASSVRDQDEAFF.

Here the CDR3 DNA reads TGCGCCAGCAGCCCGGGACACCGGAACACTGAAGCTTTCTTT. Its translation is CASSPGHRNTEAFF. The chain combines TRBV5-1 with TRBJ1-1, with a tentative D call TRBD1 (6 bases). V shed 4 bases and J shed 1 base, with 11 bases lying between them. The CDR3 contains 14 residues. CDR1 is SGHRS and CDR2 is YFSETQ in the germline V gene.

J is TRBJ2-3 and V is TRBV6-6; a weak D match, TRBD1 (7 bases). CDR1 is MNHNY, CDR2 SVGAGI, per germline (reference sequence). The CDR3 totals 15 residues. Between the trimmed V and J ends, which lost 6 bases and 2 bases, there was a span of 15 bases. CDR3 DNA: TGTGCCAGCAGAGACCAGGGGGACTCCACAGATACGCAGTATTTT. Encoded protein: CASRDQGDSTDTQYF.

This clonotype was seen a few times. V is TRBV6-1 and J is TRBJ2-3; perhaps D is TRBD1 or TRBD2 (6 bases each). This CDR3 has 16 amino acids. Trimming pared 8 bases from V and 1 base from J, leaving 19 bases between. Germline CDR1 MNHNS, CDR2 SASEGT. In DNA, the CDR3 is TGTGCCAGCTGCAAAGGTGGGGGGCCAGGCACAGATACGCAGTATTTT. Its translation: CASCKGGGPGTDTQYF.

This chain joins TRBV7-9 and TRBJ1-1, with 7 bases fitting TRBD1. Trimming took 5 bases from V and 0 from J; bases not matched to a gene: 9. Germline V gene data show CDR1 as SEHNR and CDR2 as FQNEAQ (reference sequence). CDR3 length: 16 amino acids. The CDR3 nucleotides read TGTGCCAGCAGCCGTGAGAGGGGGCGGTTGAACACTGAAGCTTTCTTT. Encoded protein: CASSRERGRLNTEAFF.

DNA for the CDR3: TGTGCCAGCAGCCAGCCCCCCTGGACAGGGGGCTCCTACGAGCAGTACTTC. Amino acid sequence: CASSQPPWTGGSYEQYF. The chain has TRBV3-1 and TRBJ2-7, with 10 bases lining up with TRBD1. V shed 3 bases, J shed 0 bases, and the junction held 8 bases outside the gene matches. The CDR3 extends over 17 amino acids. Germline V lookup: CDR1 LGHDT, CDR2 YNNKEL (reference sequence).

This clonotype has more than one count but fewer than ten. This chain links TRBV19 with TRBJ2-6; D not resolved. This CDR3 contains 16 residues. Trimming pared 0 bases from V and 0 bases from J, leaving 6 bases between. Germline values: CDR1 LNHDA, CDR2 SQIVND (reference sequence). The CDR3 DNA reads as TGTGCCAGTAGTATAGATAGGTACTCTGGGGCCAACGTCCTGACTTTC. Its protein product is CASSIDRYSGANVLTF.

The chain joins TRBV20-1 to TRBJ2-2; no clear D gene. Trimming stripped 6 bases from V and 4 bases from J, with 6 bases between. The V gene's germline CDR1 is DFQATT and CDR2 SNEGSKA (reference sequence). The CDR3 covers 11 residues. DNA of the CDR3: TGCAGTGCCAGGAGCACCGGGGAGCTGTTTTTT. Translation: CSARSTGELFF.

The chain links TRBV3-1 to TRBJ2-1; D may be TRBD2 (6 bases). With 2 bases removed from V and 14 bases from J, the gap between germline ends came to 22 bases. Germline CDR1 reads LGHDT; CDR2 reads YNNKEL (reference sequence). The length of the CDR3 is 15 residues. The CDR3 here is CASSQPTPSVRGKFF. The CDR3 nucleotides are TGTGCCAGCAGCCAACCCACCCCCTCTGTCCGGGGGAAGTTCTTC.

This clonotype has just a few counts. The V call is TRBV2, the J call TRBJ2-1; 8 nucleotides line up with TRBD2. After removal of 8 bases from V and 4 bases from J, the junction contained 10 bases not matched to a gene. There are 15 residues in the CDR3. CDR1 SNHLY and CDR2 FYNNEI come from the germline V gene. CDR3 loop: CASASGGGPYNEQFF. In DNA form, the CDR3 reads TGTGCCAGCGCCAGTGGCGGGGGGCCTTACAATGAGCAGTTCTTC.

V gene TRBV7-6 combines with J gene TRBJ1-4; D is unclear. CDR1 and CDR2 from the germline V gene are SGHVS and FNYEAQ. The germline V and J ends were trimmed by 2 bases and 0 bases, with 10 bases remaining between them. The CDR3 sequence is 16 residues long. This chain's CDR3 is CASSLKEPTTNEKLFF. CDR3 bases: TGTGCCAGCAGCTTAAAGGAGCCGACAACTAATGAAAAACTGTTTTTT.

This clonotype was seen at least ten times. This chain connects TRBV5-1 to TRBJ1-2; D gene uncertain. The CDR3 is made up of 12 amino acids. Trimming removed 3 bases from V and 7 bases from J, with 10 bases in between. Looked up from germline, CDR1 is SGHRS and CDR2 is YFSETQ. The CDR3 spells CASSSTLSGYTF. The CDR3 DNA is TGCGCCAGCAGCTCCACCTTGTCTGGCTACACCTTC.

The rearrangement uses TRBV5-4 and TRBJ2-7; 7 bases fit TRBD1. V lost 4 bases to trimming and J lost 5 bases; unmatched junction nucleotides: 6. The germline CDR1 and CDR2 sequences are SGHNT and YYREEE (reference sequence). CDR3 size: 13 residues. Written as DNA, the CDR3 is TGTGCCAGCAGCCGGGACAGTCAAAACGAGCAGTACTTC. This sequence encodes CASSRDSQNEQYF.

The chain joins TRBV7-9 to TRBJ2-1; TRBD2 matches at 9 bases. This CDR3 comprises 15 residues. The trim removed 7 bases at V and 8 bases at J, leaving 12 bases unmatched. CDR1 SEHNR and CDR2 FQNEAQ come from the germline V gene (reference sequence). In DNA form, the CDR3 reads TGTGCCAGCATAAGGGCCGGGACTAGCCCCGATGAGCAGTTCTTC. As protein: CASIRAGTSPDEQFF.

This clonotype was counted ten times or more. This rearrangement joins TRBV7-9 to TRBJ2-6; no clear D. V was clipped by 1 base and J by 2 bases, with 6 bases between them. Germline CDR1 reads SEHNR; CDR2 reads FQNEAQ (reference sequence). The CDR3 sequence is 15 residues long. CDR3 loop: CASSLEGAGANVLTF. The DNA of the CDR3 is TGTGCCAGCAGCTTAGAGGGCGCTGGGGCCAACGTCCTGACTTTC.

V and J are TRBV30 and TRBJ1-1, with D uncertain. This CDR3 comprises 10 residues. Per germline, CDR1 GTSNPN and CDR2 SVGIG (reference sequence). With 5 bases removed from V and 5 bases from J, the gap between germline ends came to 6 bases. CDR3 in DNA: TGTGCCTGGGCCCGAACTGAAGCTTTCTTT. Its translation is CAWARTEAFF.

This clonotype was picked up many times. The chain recombines TRBV18 with TRBJ2-1; TRBD1 or TRBD2 may be the D gene (6 bases each). Germline V gene lookup returns CDR1 KGHSH and CDR2 LQKENI. The V gene lost 4 bases and the J gene lost 4 bases, with 14 bases spanning the gap. The CDR3 has 15 amino acids. CDR3: CASSLYRGPYNEQFF. As DNA, the CDR3 is TGTGCCAGCTCACTTTACCGGGGGCCTTACAATGAGCAGTTCTTC.

This sequence joins TRBV18 and TRBJ1-5; D is undetermined. The CDR3 has 14 residues. Trimming left V 5 bases short and J 4 bases short, with 12 bases between. Germline V gene sequence: CDR1 KGHSH, CDR2 LQKENI. Here the CDR3 reads CASSGDLGNQPQHF. In DNA form, the CDR3 reads TGTGCCAGCTCAGGGGATCTAGGAAATCAGCCCCAGCATTTT.

This clonotype was detected only a few times. J is TRBJ2-5 and V is TRBV5-1; TRBD2 might be the D (6 bases). Germline V gene data show CDR1 as SGHRS and CDR2 as YFSETQ. V dropped 4 bases and J dropped 5 bases, with 15 bases sitting between them. The CDR3 contains 14 residues. The CDR3 bases are TGCGCCAGCAGCCCACTAGCTGATAGGGAGACCCAGTACTTC. Protein product: CASSPLADRETQYF.

In its sample, this clonotype was seen a few times. V and J are TRBV4-1 and TRBJ2-2; TRBD1 is a possible D gene (5 bases). Trimming pared 3 bases from V and 2 bases from J, leaving 19 bases between. Per the germline V gene, CDR1 is MGHRA and CDR2 is YSYEKL. The CDR3 consists of 18 residues. Here the CDR3 reads CASSHHIGANRNTGELFF. The CDR3 DNA reads as TGCGCCAGCAGCCACCATATAGGGGCTAACAGAAACACCGGGGAGCTGTTTTTT.

The chain carries TRBV6-5 and TRBJ1-2, with TRBD1 matching 7 bases. V gave up 6 bases and J gave up 1 base; unmatched junction bases: 11. The CDR3 is 16 amino acids. Germline CDR1 and CDR2: MNHEY and SVGAGI. The CDR3 coding sequence is TGTGCCAGCAGCCCCCGGACAGGCCGGGGTAACTATGGCTACACCTTC. Its translation is CASSPRTGRGNYGYTF.